Detailed here is one TCR beta chain. Germline CDR1 and CDR2: DFQATT and SNEGSKA (reference sequence). The CDR3 consists of 16 residues. V was clipped by 3 bases and J by 0 bases, with 15 bases between them. This specimen comes from a study of blood T cell repertoires in COVID-19. In the authors' methods: Estimation of nucleated cell counts was performed using reference gene primer amplification. Assay: immunoSEQ multiplex PCR; the TCRdb copy retains only in-frame clones and omits some. V and J calls plus clone size are reproduced from that table; the DNA served to infer D and trimming. Among around 200,000 clones listed, around 85% were seen once.

The chain has TRBV20-1 and TRBJ1-5; a weak D match, TRBD1 (5 bases). The source of this sequence is a person between 65 and 79 years old with COVID-19, enrolled during active disease. Sequencing was carried out using peripheral blood. CDR3 DNA: TGCAGTGCTAGTCGGGGGGGGAGTAATAGCAATCAGCCCCAGCATTTT. This encodes CSASRGGSNSNQPQHF.